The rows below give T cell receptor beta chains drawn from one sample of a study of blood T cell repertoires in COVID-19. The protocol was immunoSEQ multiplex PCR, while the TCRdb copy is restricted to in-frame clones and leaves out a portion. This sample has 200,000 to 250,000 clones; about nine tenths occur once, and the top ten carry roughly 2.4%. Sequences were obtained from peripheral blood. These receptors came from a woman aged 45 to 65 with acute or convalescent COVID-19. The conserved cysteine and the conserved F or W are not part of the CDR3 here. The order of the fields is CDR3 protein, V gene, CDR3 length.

CDR3: ASSLADSVKNIQY
V: TRBV5-1
length: 13

CDR3: ASSHGTGDFSEQF
V: TRBV4-3
length: 13

CDR3: AWSVLRQETQY
V: TRBV30
length: 11

CDR3: ASSLGVGGGTEAF
V: TRBV5-4
length: 13

CDR3: ASSFAREILGYT
V: TRBV5-8
length: 12

CDR3: ASSTPQGDGYT
V: TRBV5-6
length: 11

CDR3: ASHSAGGEDNEQF
V: TRBV28
length: 13

CDR3: ASSLGGTVYEQY
V: TRBV7-9
length: 12

CDR3: ASSARTGLLNYGYT
V: TRBV19
length: 14

CDR3: ASSPRRRTGGDTQY
V: TRBV5-8
length: 14

CDR3: ASTSQPGGIYGYT
V: TRBV4-1
length: 13

CDR3: ASSRDSSRSEAF
V: TRBV18
length: 12

CDR3: ASSQPTGGGSFSTDTQY
V: TRBV4-1
length: 17

CDR3: ASSQDQGQAITGELF
V: TRBV4-3
length: 15

CDR3: ASSPGDRGETQY
V: TRBV18
length: 12

CDR3: ASSQNRGIQPQH
V: TRBV4-1
length: 12

CDR3: ATLRDKSSGANVLT
V: TRBV24-1
length: 14

CDR3: ASRSTGATEAF
V: TRBV6-5
length: 11

CDR3: ASSYSLRLASDTQY
V: TRBV6-2/TRBV6-3
length: 14

CDR3: AWSVGTGGKAF
V: TRBV30
length: 11

CDR3: ASSYSLGAGANVLT
V: TRBV6-5
length: 14

CDR3: ATKTTGGNQPQH
V: TRBV10-3
length: 12

CDR3: ASQTGSGQF
V: TRBV27
length: 9

CDR3: ASSLGAGGRRDTQY
V: TRBV11-2
length: 14

CDR3: ASSPQGASTEAF
V: TRBV4-1
length: 12

CDR3: ASSHGDGNSPLH
V: TRBV5-1
length: 12

CDR3: ASSDSFTGELF
V: TRBV6-2/TRBV6-3
length: 11

CDR3: ASSQQVTGVGNTEAF
V: TRBV7-8
length: 15

CDR3: ASSVRQGAADTQY
V: TRBV6-5
length: 13

CDR3: ASSFAVSTEAF
V: TRBV7-2
length: 11

CDR3: ASSLKTAYGYT
V: TRBV7-9
length: 11

CDR3: ASSIGNQRNTDTQY
V: TRBV19
length: 14

CDR3: ASSEPWTGGGETQY
V: TRBV2
length: 14

CDR3: ASNRGVSNQPQH
V: TRBV19
length: 12

CDR3: ASSQAYEQY
V: TRBV4-1
length: 9

CDR3: ASSLAGLAGYNEQF
V: TRBV5-4
length: 14

CDR3: AWSGEGLYTDTQY
V: TRBV30
length: 13

CDR3: SPRDYQF
V: TRBV20-1
length: 7

CDR3: ASSVGGERTDTQY
V: TRBV9
length: 13

CDR3: ASSKPMTGNNYGYT
V: TRBV19
length: 14

CDR3: ASSPGLNTEAF
V: TRBV18
length: 11

CDR3: ASSVHRGDNQPQH
V: TRBV5-8
length: 13

CDR3: ASSLGLAGTYEQY
V: TRBV14
length: 13

CDR3: ATSRGSGTGGGYT
V: TRBV15
length: 13

CDR3: ASKSGGPQETQY
V: TRBV7-2
length: 12

CDR3: ASSGGDSYNEQF
V: TRBV5-1
length: 12

CDR3: ASSLTYSGSSYEQY
V: TRBV7-2
length: 14

CDR3: ASSLLTGGDRGSEGSEQY
V: TRBV7-6
length: 18

CDR3: ASSVATGDSGSGSETQY
V: TRBV9
length: 17

CDR3: ASSLEQNYGYT
V: TRBV5-6
length: 11

CDR3: ASSQGGSLGNEQY
V: TRBV19
length: 13

CDR3: ASSQDRVGEKLF
V: TRBV3-1/TRBV3-2
length: 12

CDR3: ASSPDSSLGNTQY
V: TRBV5-1
length: 13

CDR3: ASSLGRAGELF
V: TRBV11-3
length: 11

CDR3: ASSLAGSGGSGDTQY
V: TRBV11-2
length: 15